A single sample is the source of the 2 T cell receptor beta chains below, sequenced in a study of blood T cell repertoires in COVID-19. The method was immunoSEQ multiplex PCR; TCRdb's version includes in-frame clones alone and lacks a portion of them. The sample lists under 200,000 clones, 85% to 90% occurring once. Source material: peripheral blood. The receptors originated from a man aged 50-60 years with active or convalescent COVID-19.

The V call is TRBV19, the J call TRBJ1-6; no reliable D call. The V end lost 3 bases, the J end lost 7 bases, and 7 bases lay between the germline ends. The CDR3 contains 13 residues. Germline CDR1 and CDR2: LNHDA and SQIVND (reference sequence). The CDR3, as DNA: TGTGCCAGTAGTATTGATAGAAATTCACCCCTCCACTTT. Its translation is CASSIDRNSPLHF.

CDR3 nucleotide sequence: TGTGCCAGCAGCTCACAGAATAAAGCTTTCTTT. It encodes CASSSQNKAFF. The J gene is TRBJ1-1, the V gene TRBV11-3; D not resolved. This CDR3 comprises 11 residues. Germline V gene data show CDR1 as SGHNT and CDR2 as YENEEA. V shed 4 bases and J shed 9 bases, with 9 bases lying between them.